Presented here are 28 T cell receptor beta chains from one specimen sequenced in a study of cytomegalovirus exposure and HLA in healthy donors. The PCR made use of 60 Vbeta and 13 Jbeta primers. Measured with immunoSEQ multiplex PCR; TCRdb has only the in-frame clones, and not every one. Of roughly 110,000 clones listed, 75% are singletons. Material: PBMCs. The receptors originated from a male donor in good health and CMV-seropositive.

V usage is TRBV19 and J usage is TRBJ2-7; TRBD1 might be the D (5 bases). Trimming pared 2 bases from V and 3 bases from J, leaving 8 bases between. The length of the CDR3 is 13 residues. Germline V gene data show CDR1 as LNHDA and CDR2 as SQIVND (reference sequence). The CDR3 is CASSIQGSYEQYF. Written as DNA, the CDR3 is TGTGCCAGTAGTATACAGGGTAGCTACGAGCAGTACTTC.

This sequence joins TRBV5-5 and TRBJ2-2, with TRBD2 matching over 12 bases. CDR3 length: 17 amino acids. The V segment lost 4 bases and the J segment 4 bases; nucleotides outside the gene matches: 8. Looked up from germline, CDR1 is SGHKS and CDR2 is YYEKEE (reference sequence). CDR3 DNA sequence: TGTGCCAGCAGCCGGACTAGCGGGGCGCGTAGCACCGGGGAGCTGTTTTTT. It encodes CASSRTSGARSTGELFF.

The chain employs TRBV29-1 and TRBJ2-7; no reliable D call. Germline CDR1 reads SQVTM; CDR2 reads ANQGSEA. Between the trimmed V and J ends, which lost 0 bases and 0 bases, there was a span of 3 bases. The CDR3 covers 12 residues. CDR3 amino acids: CSVEDGSYEQYF. Written as DNA, the CDR3 is TGCAGCGTTGAAGACGGCTCCTACGAGCAGTACTTC.

The rearrangement uses TRBV30 and TRBJ1-3; maybe TRBD1 (6 bases). This CDR3 has 13 residues. V dropped 4 bases and J dropped 3 bases, with 10 bases sitting between them. The germline gives CDR1 GTSNPN, CDR2 SVGIG (reference sequence). The CDR3 region is CAWTTDSGNTIYF. CDR3 nucleotide sequence: TGTGCCTGGACCACGGACAGTGGAAACACCATATATTTT.

With respect to this clone: Other DNA sequences in the sample encode the same CDR3. The chain recombines TRBV6-6 with TRBJ1-5; D is undetermined. The germline gives CDR1 MNHNY, CDR2 SVGAGI (reference sequence). This CDR3 is 15 amino acids long. The ends were cut back, 3 bases at V and 0 bases at J, with 9 bases in the middle. The CDR3 coding sequence is TGTGCCAGCAGTTATAATCCGTATAGCAATCAGCCCCAGCATTTT. Protein product: CASSYNPYSNQPQHF.

V usage is TRBV27 and J usage is TRBJ1-4; no clear D. The ends were cut back, 6 bases at V and 6 bases at J, with 14 bases in the middle. The germline V gene has CDR1 MNHEY and CDR2 SMNVEV (reference sequence). The CDR3 totals 14 residues. CDR3: CASSLHREDEKLFF. The CDR3 DNA is TGTGCCAGCAGCCTGCACCGGGAGGATGAAAAACTGTTTTTT.

The sample holds a few counts of this clone. This sequence joins TRBV7-8 and TRBJ2-7, with 7 bases fitting TRBD2. There are 15 residues in the CDR3. CDR1 is SGHVS and CDR2 is FQNEAQ in the germline V gene. V was clipped by 8 bases and J by 1 base; unmatched bases: 11. The CDR3: CASSREGGASYEQYF. The CDR3 bases are TGTGCCAGCTCAAGGGAGGGAGGGGCATCCTACGAGCAGTACTTC.

The chain employs TRBV19 and TRBJ2-1; the D gene is possibly TRBD2 (6 bases). This CDR3 spans 17 amino acids. CDR1 and CDR2 (germline): LNHDA, SQIVND (reference sequence). V lost 3 bases to trimming and J lost 3 bases, with 18 bases between them. CDR3 region: CASSIRDGRQNYNEQFF. DNA of the CDR3: TGTGCCAGTAGTATTAGGGACGGGAGACAGAACTACAATGAGCAGTTCTTC.

The chain is built from TRBV4-3 and TRBJ2-1; D is ambiguous. CDR1 LGHNA and CDR2 YSLEER come from the germline V gene. V was pared by 0 bases and J by 2 bases, with 11 bases between. This CDR3 has 16 amino acids. This chain's CDR3 is CASSQELGLTYNEQFF. The CDR3 DNA is TGCGCCAGCAGCCAAGAGCTCGGTTTAACCTACAATGAGCAGTTCTTC.

The J gene is TRBJ1-2, the V gene TRBV9, with TRBD1 matching over 12 bases. Per the germline V gene, CDR1 is SGDLS and CDR2 is YYNGEE. The V and J ends lost 1 base and 7 bases, in that order; junction bases with no gene match: 5. The CDR3 extends over 15 amino acids. The CDR3 region is CASSVPGQGAGGYTF. CDR3 DNA sequence: TGTGCCAGCAGCGTACCGGGACAGGGGGCTGGTGGCTACACCTTC.

The rearrangement links TRBV14 to TRBJ2-6, with 7 bases fitting TRBD1. This CDR3 is built from 19 residues. V trimming: 4 bases; J trimming: 0 bases; junction bases outside the gene matches: 12. The germline gives CDR1 SGHDN, CDR2 FVKESK. CDR3 sequence: CASSRSDGTVFSGANVLTF. Written as DNA, the CDR3 is TGTGCCAGCAGCCGTTCCGACGGGACAGTATTCTCTGGGGCCAACGTCCTGACTTTC.

This sequence joins TRBV27 and TRBJ1-6; D is possibly TRBD1 (6 bases). This CDR3 has 15 amino acids. Germline V gene data show CDR1 as MNHEY and CDR2 as SMNVEV (reference sequence). V was pared by 9 bases and J by 4 bases, with 16 bases between. The CDR3 protein is CASSSRDTYNSPLHF. CDR3 DNA sequence: TGTGCCAGTAGCAGCCGGGACACTTATAATTCACCCCTCCACTTT.

This clone was recorded once. The chain couples TRBV29-1 to TRBJ2-7; TRBD1 is a possible D gene (6 bases). V was pared by 3 bases and J by 0 bases, with 12 bases between. The CDR3 covers 14 residues. Germline V CDR1 and CDR2: SQVTM, ANQGSEA. The CDR3 region has the DNA TGCAGCGTTGAGTTACGGGACAACTCCTACGAGCAGTACTTC. It translates to CSVELRDNSYEQYF.

The chain employs TRBV7-3 and TRBJ2-2; 7 nucleotides align to TRBD2. The CDR3 is made up of 15 amino acids. Germline V gene data show CDR1 as SGHTA and CDR2 as FQGTGA. Unmatched junction bases numbered 7, after V lost 9 bases and J lost 0 bases. As DNA, the CDR3 is TGTGCCAGTGGACCCGGACTAGCGAACACCGGGGAGCTGTTTTTT. Encoded protein: CASGPGLANTGELFF.

This clone turned up a few times. Different DNA sequences within this sample yield the same CDR3. The V call is TRBV9, the J call TRBJ1-3, with D tentatively TRBD1 (5 bases). The V and J ends lost 0 bases and 0 bases respectively, with 10 bases between them. This CDR3 has 16 amino acids. Germline CDR1 and CDR2: SGDLS and YYNGEE. The CDR3 loop reads CASSVEQGYSGNTIYF. DNA for the CDR3: TGTGCCAGCAGCGTAGAGCAGGGATACTCTGGAAACACCATATATTTT.

This clone has just a few counts. An end of the junction differs from the germline gene, which may be a read error. CDR3 sequence reads: CSSSILSTGPYGYTF. The CDR3 nucleotides are TGTTCCAGCAGTATACTTTCAACAGGGCCCTATGGCTACACCTTC. The V call is TRBV7-9, the J call TRBJ1-2, with D perhaps matching TRBD1 (6 bases). Per germline, CDR1 SEHNR and CDR2 FQNEAQ (reference sequence). This CDR3 contains 15 residues.

This sequence joins TRBV5-4 and TRBJ1-5; D possibly corresponds to TRBD1 (6 bases). Trimming stripped 3 bases from V and 6 bases from J, with 16 bases between. The CDR3 totals 15 residues. Germline lookup yields CDR1 SGHNT and CDR2 YYREEE (reference sequence). Here the CDR3 DNA reads TGTGCCAGCAGCTCCGGCGGACAGTCCGGTCAGCCCCAGCATTTT. Its protein product is CASSSGGQSGQPQHF.

The V gene is TRBV19, the J gene TRBJ2-3, with D uncertain. The CDR3 sequence is 16 residues long. V lost 5 bases and J lost 2, with 17 bases in between. Germline V gives CDR1 LNHDA, CDR2 SQIVND (reference sequence). The DNA for the CDR3 is TGTGCCAGTAGTCCGCAGGCTCCAAGTATCACAGATACGCAGTATTTT. Translating gives CASSPQAPSITDTQYF.

The chain has TRBV18 and TRBJ2-1; 8 bases line up with TRBD1. The V gene end was trimmed by 1 base and the J gene end by 4 bases; junction bases not matched to a gene: 6. The length of the CDR3 is 16 residues. Germline CDR1 is KGHSH and CDR2 is LQKENI. Written as DNA, the CDR3 is TGTGCCAGCTCACCACTCCGGGACAGGACATACAATGAGCAGTTCTTC. This encodes CASSPLRDRTYNEQFF.

This chain connects TRBV15 to TRBJ2-5, with no clear D. V was pared by 1 base and J by 2 bases, with 11 bases between. Germline loops: CDR1 LNHNV, CDR2 YYDKDF (reference sequence). The CDR3 consists of 15 residues. CDR3: CATSRGGTSQETQYF. The DNA for the CDR3 is TGTGCCACCAGCAGAGGAGGAACCTCACAAGAGACCCAGTACTTC.

The rearrangement joins TRBV4-1 to TRBJ1-3; TRBD1 might be the D (5 bases). V was shortened by 1 base and J by 2 bases, with 12 bases between the two germline ends. CDR3 length: 16 amino acids. The germline gives CDR1 MGHRA, CDR2 YSYEKL. The CDR3 DNA is TGCGCCAGCAGCCAAGTGTTAGGGGTGGCTGGAAACACCATATATTTT. Amino acid sequence: CASSQVLGVAGNTIYF.

V usage is TRBV2 and J usage is TRBJ2-7; the D gene is possibly TRBD1 (6 bases). The germline V gene has CDR1 SNHLY and CDR2 FYNNEI. V was pared by 6 bases and J by 2 bases, with 20 bases between. This CDR3 is built from 16 residues. CDR3 amino acids: CASRITGQSLTYEQYF. DNA for the CDR3: TGTGCCAGCAGAATCACAGGACAGTCATTAACCTACGAGCAGTACTTC.

The rearrangement joins TRBV5-4 to TRBJ2-7; TRBD1 matches at 8 bases. Unmatched junction bases numbered 5, after V lost 4 bases and J lost 5 bases. The germline gives CDR1 SGHNT, CDR2 YYREEE (reference sequence). This CDR3 has 13 residues. The CDR3 here is CASSRQGSNEQYF. The CDR3 nucleotides read TGTGCCAGCAGCCGACAGGGGTCCAACGAGCAGTACTTC.

The rearrangement uses TRBV5-1 and TRBJ2-7, with 8 bases matching TRBD1. Germline CDR1 and CDR2: SGHRS and YFSETQ. There are 16 residues in the CDR3. The V segment lost 4 bases and the J segment 0 bases; nucleotides outside the gene matches: 9. DNA of the CDR3: TGCGCCAGCAGCCTAAAGGGGGACAGGCCCTCCTACGAGCAGTACTTC. This gives the protein CASSLKGDRPSYEQYF.

The chain employs TRBV7-2 and TRBJ2-1; tentatively, D is TRBD1 (6 bases). In germline, CDR1 is SGHTA, CDR2 FQGNSA. V shed 1 base and J shed 1 base, with 11 bases lying between them. The length of the CDR3 is 16 residues. The CDR3 here is CASSLVGANSYNEQFF. The CDR3 bases are TGTGCCAGCAGCTTAGTGGGGGCTAATTCCTACAATGAGCAGTTCTTC.

The V and J genes are TRBV4-2 and TRBJ2-1, with 9 bases fitting TRBD1. This CDR3 has 17 residues. With 0 bases clipped from V and 2 bases from J, the junction kept 5 bases outside the gene matches. Germline V gene lookup returns CDR1 LGHNA and CDR2 YNFKEQ. The CDR3 loop reads CASSQDRDRAAYNEQFF. The CDR3 coding sequence is TGTGCCAGCAGCCAAGATCGGGACAGGGCAGCCTACAATGAGCAGTTCTTC.

J is TRBJ2-1 and V is TRBV21-1; whether TRBD2, the table's D call, matches the DNA was not checked. TRBV21-1 is a recognized pseudogene. The CDR3 covers 18 residues. The CDR3 spells CASTVGILAYLPYNEQFF. CDR3 DNA: TGTGCCAGTACGGTAGGGATTTTAGCGTACCTCCCTTACAATGAGCAGTTCTTC.

This chain connects TRBV7-2 to TRBJ2-7, with 8 bases lining up with TRBD1. The CDR3 loop spans 15 amino acids. Germline CDR1 and CDR2: SGHTA and FQGNSA. The V gene end was trimmed by 5 bases and the J gene end by 2 bases; junction bases not matched to a gene: 8. The CDR3 region has the DNA TGTGCCAGCAGCAGCCGGACAGGGAGTCCCTACGAGCAGTACTTC. The encoded protein is CASSSRTGSPYEQYF.